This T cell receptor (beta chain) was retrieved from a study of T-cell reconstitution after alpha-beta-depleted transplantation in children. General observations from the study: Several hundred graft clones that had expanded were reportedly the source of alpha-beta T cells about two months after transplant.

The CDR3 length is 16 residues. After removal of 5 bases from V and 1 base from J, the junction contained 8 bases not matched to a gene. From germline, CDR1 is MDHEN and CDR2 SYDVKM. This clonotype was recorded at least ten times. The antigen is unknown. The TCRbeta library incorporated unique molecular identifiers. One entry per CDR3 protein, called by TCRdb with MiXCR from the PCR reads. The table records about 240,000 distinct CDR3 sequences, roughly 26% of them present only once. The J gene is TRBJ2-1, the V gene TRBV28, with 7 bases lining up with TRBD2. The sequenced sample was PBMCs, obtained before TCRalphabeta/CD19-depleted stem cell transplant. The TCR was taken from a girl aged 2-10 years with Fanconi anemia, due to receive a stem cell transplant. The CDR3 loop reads CASSPTAGDSYNEQFF. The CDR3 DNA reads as TGTGCCAGCAGTCCCACGGCGGGGGATTCCTACAATGAGCAGTTCTTC.